The rows below give T cell receptor beta chains drawn from one sample of a study of blood T cell repertoires in COVID-19. Repertoires were generated with immunoSEQ multiplex PCR, while TCRdb's copy carries only in-frame clones and drops some. In the table there are approximately 260,000 clones, around 89% of which are singletons. Source material: peripheral blood. These receptors were taken from a woman aged 60-70 years with COVID-19, enrolled during active disease. Each CDR3 is given with its conserved first and last residue. The order of the fields is J gene, V gene, CDR3 protein.

TRBJ2-2 TRBV11-3 CASSSGLAGYTGELFF
TRBJ2-3 TRBV21-1 CASSPQRDNTDTQYF
TRBJ1-6 TRBV7-6 CASSSQAGTGLSPLHF
TRBJ1-2 TRBV20-1 CSASDGGGRTYYGYTF
TRBJ2-5 TRBV9 CASTGTGGKGETQYF
TRBJ1-4 TRBV4-1 CASSQVRHPEKLFF
TRBJ2-2 TRBV5-4 CASSRDRGTGELFF
TRBJ2-1 TRBV7-9 CASSLTVSGNEQFF
TRBJ1-1 TRBV9 CASSVVVGSGTEAFF
TRBJ2-7 TRBV18 CASSLGTGGSYEQYF
TRBJ2-7 TRBV6-2/TRBV6-3 CASSYNDFYEQYF
TRBJ2-1 TRBV18 CASSLRQGANEQFF
TRBJ1-3 TRBV5-1 CASSSGLALGNTIYF
TRBJ1-1 TRBV7-9 CASSLRAGENTEAFF
TRBJ1-1 TRBV19 CASRRMAGGNTEAFF
TRBJ1-5 TRBV16 CASSSRYSNQPQHF
TRBJ1-5 TRBV19 CASSPTPDRGGNQPQHF
TRBJ1-1 TRBV6-5 CASRQETRAFF
TRBJ1-2 TRBV5-4 CASSLEPSPGQDFYGYTF
TRBJ1-6 TRBV5-1 CASSPRGENSPLHF
TRBJ1-1 TRBV19 CASRKRQGANTEAFF
TRBJ2-3 TRBV4-3 CASSQEGSNTDTQYF
TRBJ2-3 TRBV5-1 CASRGLAYESTDTQYF
TRBJ1-1 TRBV6-6 CASSYPELNTEAFF